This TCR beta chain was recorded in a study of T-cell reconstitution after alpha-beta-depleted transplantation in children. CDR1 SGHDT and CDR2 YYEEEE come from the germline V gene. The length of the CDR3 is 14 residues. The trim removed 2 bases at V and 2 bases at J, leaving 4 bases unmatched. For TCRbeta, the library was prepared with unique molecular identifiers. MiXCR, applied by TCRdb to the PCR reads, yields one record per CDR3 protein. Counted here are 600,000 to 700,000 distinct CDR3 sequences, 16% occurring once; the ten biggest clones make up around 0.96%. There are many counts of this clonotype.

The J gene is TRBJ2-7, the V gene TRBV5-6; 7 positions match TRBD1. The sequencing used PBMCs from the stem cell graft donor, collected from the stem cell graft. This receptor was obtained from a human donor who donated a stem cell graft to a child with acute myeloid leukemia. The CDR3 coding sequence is TGTGCCAGCAGCTTAACCGGGACAGCCTACGAGCAGTACGTC. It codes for CASSLTGTAYEQYV.